One sample yielded the 3 T cell receptor beta chains listed below, sequenced in a study of blood T cell repertoires in COVID-19. The method was immunoSEQ multiplex PCR; TCRdb's version includes in-frame clones alone and lacks a portion of them. The sample has 30,000 or so clones; approximately 83% are singletons. Specimen: peripheral blood. The receptor set was obtained from a man in his fifties with acute or convalescent COVID-19.

The V gene is TRBV5-1, the J gene TRBJ1-1; 9 nucleotides agree with TRBD1. CDR3 size: 13 residues. Germline lookup yields CDR1 SGHRS and CDR2 YFSETQ. The trim removed 5 bases at V and 3 bases at J, leaving 2 bases unmatched. CDR3 residues: CASSWTGDTEAFF. For the CDR3, the DNA is TGCGCCAGCAGTTGGACAGGGGACACTGAAGCTTTCTTT.

The chain employs TRBV9 and TRBJ2-3; D perhaps matches TRBD2 (6 bases). The CDR3 length is 15 residues. CDR1 and CDR2 (germline): SGDLS, YYNGEE. The V gene lost 4 bases and the J gene lost 2 bases, with 14 bases spanning the gap. Here the CDR3 DNA reads TGTGCCAGCAGCACGACTAGAGTCTCCACAGATACGCAGTATTTT. Protein sequence: CASSTTRVSTDTQYF.

The chain is built from TRBV5-1 and TRBJ2-5; 11 nucleotides line up with TRBD1. V lost 4 bases to trimming and J lost 4 bases; unmatched junction nucleotides: 6. Germline V lookup: CDR1 SGHRS, CDR2 YFSETQ. The CDR3 covers 15 residues. The CDR3 region has the DNA TGCGCCAGCAGCCCCGGGACAGGGGGTTTAGAGACCCAGTACTTC. This encodes CASSPGTGGLETQYF. The full variable domain, with the rest looked up from reference TRBV5-1 and TRBJ2-5, is KAGVTQTPRYLIKTRGQQVTLSCSPISGHRSVSWYQQTPGQGLQFLFEYFSETQRNKGNFPGRFSGRQFSNSRSEMNVSTLELGDSALYLCASSPGTGGLETQYFGPGTRLLVL.